This T cell receptor beta chain came from a study of cytomegalovirus exposure and HLA in healthy donors. The study, taken as a whole, reports: One variant, a missense change in DCLRE1C, was linked in a later analysis to TCR beta V- and J-gene trimming. In an earlier analysis, most TCR beta V segments were productive about 87% or about 30% of the time. Most TCRs appeared rarely, but some public TCRs recurred in many donors. There were 164 TCR beta chains listed as cytomegalovirus-associated.

This clone showed up just a few times. Its antigen remains unidentified. The PCR used 60 Vbeta and 13 Jbeta primers. The repertoire was sequenced with immunoSEQ multiplex PCR; TCRdb's copy has only in-frame clones and lacks some. The sample includes fewer than 200,000 clones, 65% to 80% seen only once; the top ten take about 4.6%. The CDR3 loop spans 12 amino acids. Germline V gene sequence: CDR1 MNHNY, CDR2 SVGAGI (reference sequence). V gave up 8 bases and J gave up 4 bases, with 11 bases separating them. Material for sequencing was PBMCs. The genes are TRBV6-6 and TRBJ1-2; TRBD1 might be the D (5 bases). This receptor was obtained from a man in his forties or fifties in good health and CMV-seronegative. CDR3 sequence reads: CASHRGTYGYTF. The CDR3 nucleotides are TGTGCCAGCCACCGGGGGACCTATGGCTACACCTTC.